The clone carrying this TCR beta chain was observed many times. Antigen unknown. These data belong to a study of T cell repertoires in cytomegalovirus infection. For the study at large: CMV epitopes, recently identified HLA-C-restricted and well-studied HLA-B-restricted, were used. It was the public TCR beta signatures that indicated both CMV infection and matching HLA type. General observations from the study: Accumulated public TCR beta family frequency recognized individuals carrying CMV together with the relevant HLA. In two of eight donors, the top clonotype was HLA-C-restricted CMV-specific.

Per the germline V gene, CDR1 is SGHVS and CDR2 is FQNEAQ. CDR3 length: 15 amino acids. The V segment lost 4 bases and the J segment 5 bases; nucleotides outside the gene matches: 6. TCRdb re-derived calls from the reads in MiXCR, one entry per CDR3 protein. Of roughly 570,000 distinct CDR3 sequences listed, around two fifths are singletons. The chain joins TRBV7-8 to TRBJ1-3, with 9 bases matching TRBD1. Sequencing was performed on cultured PBMCs, taken from culture after CMV antigen stimulation. This receptor was taken from a human donor in good health (CMV status not recorded). Some clones in this sample may be carry-over from other donors' samples. The CDR3 DNA reads as TGTGCCAGCAGCTCGCCGGGACAGGGTCGAAACACCATATATTTT. This gives the protein CASSSPGQGRNTIYF.